This T cell receptor beta chain stems from a study of shared T cell receptors in the human thymus. Concerning this clone: Other DNA variants within this sample encode the same CDR3.

The CDR3 has 15 amino acids. Per germline, CDR1 SGDLS and CDR2 YYNGEE. V lost 2 bases to trimming and J lost 4 bases; unmatched junction nucleotides: 3. The data were produced by immunoSEQ multiplex PCR, yet TCRdb's version contains in-frame clones alone and is incomplete. The data contain some 760,000 clones, 80% to 90% of them seen just once; the ten biggest clones take up under 0.012%. These same data were also listed under a study on human thymus T cells. That investigation notes: Both thymic and peripheral blood repertoires showed apparently biased V and J usage.

The sequence was collected from a girl less than two years old with a congenital heart defect. J is TRBJ2-5 and V is TRBV9; TRBD2 matches 12 bases. The specimen sequenced was thymocytes. CDR3 amino acids: CASSVLAGGRETQYF. In DNA form, the CDR3 reads TGTGCCAGCAGCGTGCTAGCGGGGGGGCGAGAGACCCAGTACTTC.